This T cell receptor beta chain was sequenced in a study of cytomegalovirus exposure and HLA in healthy donors. Trimming pared 5 bases from V and 3 bases from J, leaving 20 bases between. Germline CDR1 SEHNR, CDR2 FQNEAQ (reference sequence). The CDR3 spans 16 residues. The PCR had 60 Vbeta and 13 Jbeta primers. Per the original methods: A later analysis tallied 87 million or so unique TCR beta chains, some 10 million of them shared. TCRdb's copy holds only in-frame clones and misses some; the assay was immunoSEQ multiplex PCR. Clone size and the V and J calls come from that table; the DNA yielded D and trimming. The sample data list about 130,000 clones. Study-wide findings and caveats: CMV antigen specificity of three CMV-associated chains was confirmed in vitro. Among donors in an Asian-associated ancestry cluster, a later analysis reportedly found fewer N-insertions than the roughly 730-donor mean.

Concerning this clone itself: Its specificity is not known.

Sample: PBMCs. This clonotype was obtained from a woman aged 55-69 years in good health and CMV-seronegative. This chain links TRBV7-9 with TRBJ2-7, with a tentative D call TRBD1 (6 bases). CDR3 residues: CASSPSSQGFVYEQYF. In nucleotides, the CDR3 is TGTGCCAGCAGCCCGAGCTCCCAGGGGTTTGTCTACGAGCAGTACTTC.